Shown below are 14 T cell receptor beta chains from a single sample sequenced in a study of glioma-infiltrating T cells after dendritic cell vaccination. The assay was immunoSEQ multiplex PCR, and TCRdb's table has in-frame clones only and misses some. The table lists 30,000 to 40,000 clones, about 80% of them singletons, with 7.8% in the top ten. This specimen consisted of blood, obtained before dendritic cell vaccination. Every receptor here comes from a human donor with glioblastoma.

V gene TRBV6-4 combines with J gene TRBJ2-1, with 8 bases lining up with TRBD2. This CDR3 is 15 amino acids long. Trimming took 2 bases from V and 5 from J; bases not matched to a gene: 5. Germline assignment: CDR1 MRHNA and CDR2 SNTAGT. The CDR3 protein is CASSDAAGDHNEQFF. Written as DNA, the CDR3 is TGTGCCAGCAGTGACGCAGCGGGGGACCACAATGAGCAGTTCTTC.

The genes are TRBV6-1 and TRBJ1-2, with 11 bases lining up with TRBD1. Unmatched junction bases numbered 2, after V lost 4 bases and J lost 4 bases. This CDR3 has 14 amino acids. Germline V gives CDR1 MNHNS, CDR2 SASEGT. CDR3 DNA: TGTGCCAGCAGTGCGGACAGGGGGCCCTATGGCTACACCTTC. Translated, it gives CASSADRGPYGYTF.

The chain joins TRBV28 to TRBJ2-3; TRBD1 is a possible D gene (5 bases). Trimming removed 6 bases from V and 1 base from J, with 17 bases in between. Germline CDR1 is MDHEN and CDR2 is SYDVKM. This CDR3 is built from 16 residues. The CDR3 here is CASSKPGFVGTDTQYF. CDR3 nucleotides: TGTGCCAGCAGCAAACCAGGGTTCGTGGGCACAGATACGCAGTATTTT.

This sequence joins TRBV7-3 and TRBJ2-2; D remains unclear. V lost 2 bases to trimming and J lost 3 bases, with 7 bases between them. This CDR3 is built from 14 residues. Germline V gene lookup returns CDR1 SGHTA and CDR2 FQGTGA. CDR3 nucleotides: TGTGCCAGCAGCTTAGACACCTACACCGGGGAGCTGTTTTTT. Protein sequence: CASSLDTYTGELFF.

This sequence joins TRBV7-6 and TRBJ2-5; D possibly corresponds to TRBD2 (5 bases). The V gene's germline CDR1 is SGHVS and CDR2 FNYEAQ. This CDR3 is built from 15 residues. The V end lost 7 bases, the J end lost 2 bases, and 17 bases lay between the germline ends. The CDR3 DNA sequence: TGTGCCAGCATCGATACGGGGAGTGGTCAAGAGACCCAGTACTTC. Translation: CASIDTGSGQETQYF.

This clone has a handful of counts. The chain has TRBV4-1 and TRBJ1-5; a possible D gene is TRBD1 (6 bases). CDR3 length: 14 amino acids. V was pared by 0 bases and J by 5 bases, with 8 bases between. CDR1 and CDR2 (germline): MGHRA, YSYEKL. CDR3 nucleotide sequence: TGCGCCAGCAGCCAAGACAGGGGATATCAGCCCCAGCATTTT. Its protein is CASSQDRGYQPQHF.

The rearrangement links TRBV5-8 to TRBJ1-2, with TRBD1 matching 10 bases. The germline V gene encodes CDR1 SGHTS and CDR2 YDEGEE. The J segment lost 0 bases and the V segment lost 1 base, leaving 12 bases of the junction unmatched. There are 19 residues in the CDR3. In DNA, the CDR3 is TGTGCCAGCAGCTTGTTTGGTGGGACAGGGGCCCCCCCTAACTATGGCTACACCTTC. It encodes CASSLFGGTGAPPNYGYTF.

The chain joins TRBV4-3 to TRBJ2-1; 12 bases line up with TRBD2. The CDR3 is 16 amino acids. V lost 2 bases and J lost 9; bases outside the gene matches: 8. Germline CDR1 and CDR2: LGHNA and YSLEER. The chain's CDR3 is CASSQLGLAGGSEQFF. CDR3 nucleotide sequence: TGCGCCAGCAGCCAATTGGGCCTAGCGGGGGGGAGTGAGCAGTTCTTC.

This chain connects TRBV18 to TRBJ2-1; D gene unclear. The germline gives CDR1 KGHSH, CDR2 LQKENI. This CDR3 is 15 amino acids long. Trimming shortened V by 0 bases and J by 5 bases, and 11 bases separated the two germline ends. The CDR3 nucleotides are TGTGCCAGCTCACCACCGGAAGGTGGGCACAATGAGCAGTTCTTC. Its translation: CASSPPEGGHNEQFF. The variable domain in full, with the rest retrieved from reference TRBV18 and TRBJ2-1, is NAGVMQNPRHLVRRRGQEARLRCSPMKGHSHVYWYRQLPEEGLKFMVYLQKENIIDESGMPKERFSAEFPKEGPSILRIQQVVRGDSAAYFCASSPPEGGHNEQFFGPGTRLTVL.

The genes are TRBV7-6 and TRBJ2-1; weak D call: TRBD2 (5 bases). CDR3 length: 14 amino acids. The germline V and J ends were trimmed by 5 bases and 7 bases, with 15 bases remaining between them. CDR1 SGHVS and CDR2 FNYEAQ come from the germline V gene. CDR3 bases: TGTGCCAGCAGCCCGATCGGGGTTAGTAATGAGCAGTTCTTC. Protein product: CASSPIGVSNEQFF.

The V call is TRBV4-3, the J call TRBJ1-2; D possibly corresponds to TRBD1 (6 bases). The CDR3 length is 18 residues. With 0 bases removed from V and 2 bases from J, the gap between germline ends came to 19 bases. Germline assignment: CDR1 LGHNA and CDR2 YSLEER. The CDR3 DNA reads as TGCGCCAGCAGCCAAGATGCTAATGCGGGGGGCGCGAACTATGGCTACACCTTC. Translated: CASSQDANAGGANYGYTF.

Points on this clone: The sample holds other DNA sequences that translate to the same CDR3. The V and J genes are TRBV25-1 and TRBJ1-6; D is perhaps TRBD1 (5 bases). CDR3 size: 14 residues. Germline CDR1 reads MGHDK; CDR2 reads SYGVNS. V dropped 8 bases and J dropped 6 bases, with 14 bases sitting between them. DNA for the CDR3: TGTGCCAGCGGGGGTGGGGGGTCTAATTCACCCCTCCACTTT. Protein sequence: CASGGGGSNSPLHF. The full variable domain, in which reference TRBV25-1 and TRBJ1-6 provide the parts outside the CDR3, is EADIYQTPRYLVIGTGKKITLECSQTMGHDKMYWYQQDPGMELHLIHYSYGVNSTEKGDLSSESTVSRIRTEHFPLTLESARPSHTSQYLCASGGGGSNSPLHFGNGTRLTVT.

This clone was detected once. The chain links TRBV28 to TRBJ1-6; D gene unclear. This CDR3 contains 14 residues. Germline V gives CDR1 MDHEN, CDR2 SYDVKM. Trimming took off 3 bases at V and 6 bases at J, with 9 bases between the two ends. The CDR3 loop reads CASSFYDFNSPLHF. CDR3 nucleotides: TGTGCCAGCAGTTTTTACGACTTTAATTCACCCCTCCACTTT.

The V gene is TRBV7-6, the J gene TRBJ2-6; D is possibly TRBD1 (5 bases). Germline V gene data show CDR1 as SGHVS and CDR2 as FNYEAQ. Deletions cut 1 base from V and 0 bases from J, with 13 bases between. This CDR3 is 18 amino acids long. Written as DNA, the CDR3 is TGTGCCAGCAGCTTAGTGTTCAGGGCCGACTCTGGGGCCAACGTCCTGACTTTC. Amino acids: CASSLVFRADSGANVLTF.